One and the same sample provided the 23 T cell receptor beta chains below, sequenced in a study of blood T cell repertoires in COVID-19. TCRdb's copy holds only in-frame clones and misses some; the assay was immunoSEQ multiplex PCR. The repertoire includes under 300,000 clones, approximately 82% of them detected once, and around 4.5% sits in the top ten. The sample taken for sequencing was peripheral blood. These receptors originate from a man between 60 and 75 years old who had recovered from COVID-19.

This rearrangement joins TRBV29-1 to TRBJ1-2; no clear D. Trimming pared 1 base from V and 6 bases from J, leaving 15 bases between. The length of the CDR3 is 14 residues. Germline V lookup: CDR1 SQVTM, CDR2 ANQGSEA. CDR3 nucleotides: TGCAGCGTTGAAGCCGGGGTCGGGGAACATGGCTACACCTTC. Its translation is CSVEAGVGEHGYTF.

This clone was seen a handful of times. The chain joins TRBV20-1 to TRBJ2-7; D is uncertain. V lost 4 bases, J lost 1 base, and 17 bases lay in between. CDR1 and CDR2 (germline): DFQATT, SNEGSKA (reference sequence). This CDR3 comprises 15 residues. The CDR3 region has the DNA TGCAGTGCTACTGATGCTAGGAGTGGTTCCTACGAGCAGTACTTC. This translates into CSATDARSGSYEQYF.

This clone was detected once. The V and J genes are TRBV19 and TRBJ2-1, with 8 positions matching TRBD2. CDR1 is LNHDA, CDR2 SQIVND, per germline (reference sequence). The CDR3 spans 12 residues. The V segment lost 6 bases and the J segment 7 bases; nucleotides outside the gene matches: 2. In nucleotides, the CDR3 is TGTGCCAGTAGGCGGGGGGCAAATGAGCAGTTCTTC. The encoded protein is CASRRGANEQFF.

This clone showed up just a few times. The chain is built from TRBV19 and TRBJ2-1; D ambiguous. The CDR3 is 13 amino acids. V was shortened by 1 base and J by 2 bases, with 3 bases between the two germline ends. In germline, CDR1 is LNHDA, CDR2 SQIVND (reference sequence). The CDR3 loop reads CASSIVTYNEQFF. The CDR3 nucleotides read TGTGCCAGTAGTATAGTCACCTACAATGAGCAGTTCTTC.

This chain connects TRBV18 to TRBJ1-1, with 8 nucleotides matching TRBD1. CDR1 KGHSH and CDR2 LQKENI come from the germline V gene. The length of the CDR3 is 13 residues. V was pared by 7 bases and J by 5 bases, with 6 bases of the junction left unmatched. The CDR3 sequence is CASWTTGVTEAFF. CDR3 nucleotide sequence: TGTGCCAGCTGGACGACAGGGGTTACTGAAGCTTTCTTT.

The rearrangement links TRBV25-1 to TRBJ2-2, with D possibly matching TRBD2 (5 bases). The CDR3 runs 11 residues. Trimming left V 8 bases short and J 5 bases short, with 6 bases between. Per the germline V gene, CDR1 is MGHDK and CDR2 is SYGVNS. For the CDR3, the DNA is TGTGCCAGCCGAGGGACCGGGGAGCTGTTTTTT. This gives the protein CASRGTGELFF.

The CDR3, as DNA: TGCGCCAGCAGCTTGGAGTGGGGCGGCAGCTCCTATAATTCACCCCTCCACTTT. Its protein is CASSLEWGGSSYNSPLHF. The chain combines TRBV5-1 with TRBJ1-6; TRBD1 is a possible D gene (5 bases). CDR3 size: 18 residues. Between the trimmed V and J ends, which lost 0 bases and 0 bases, there was a span of 13 bases. The germline gives CDR1 SGHRS, CDR2 YFSETQ.

This clone came up once. The genes are TRBV5-1 and TRBJ2-1; 8 nucleotides line up with TRBD1. The CDR3 is made up of 16 amino acids. J gave up 0 bases and V 3 bases, and 5 bases lay outside the gene matches. Germline V gene data show CDR1 as SGHRS and CDR2 as YFSETQ. CDR3 sequence (DNA): TGCGCCAGCAGCTCACAACAGGGGGGCTCCTACAATGAGCAGTTCTTC. It translates to CASSSQQGGSYNEQFF.

The V gene is TRBV30, the J gene TRBJ1-4, with 7 bases lining up with TRBD1. Germline V gene sequence: CDR1 GTSNPN, CDR2 SVGIG (reference sequence). This CDR3 contains 16 residues. Germline trimming cut 2 bases from V and 1 base from J; bases unmatched to any gene: 7. CDR3 region: CAWSPIGDRTNEKLFF. CDR3 sequence (DNA): TGTGCCTGGAGTCCTATTGGGGACAGAACTAATGAAAAACTGTTTTTT.

The rearrangement uses TRBV5-6 and TRBJ1-3; D gene unclear. The CDR3 is 17 amino acids. V lost 1 base to trimming and J lost 0 bases, with 14 bases between them. Germline V lookup: CDR1 SGHDT, CDR2 YYEEEE. CDR3: CASSLRTRGTSGNTIYF. Written as DNA, the CDR3 is TGTGCCAGCAGCTTGAGAACCCGGGGTACCTCTGGAAACACCATATATTTT.

This clone occurred a few times. CDR3: CASSLVGENTGELFF. The CDR3 nucleotides are TGCGCCAGCAGCTTGGTCGGGGAGAACACCGGGGAGCTGTTTTTT. The chain combines TRBV5-1 with TRBJ2-2; tentative D call: TRBD2 (5 bases). From germline, CDR1 is SGHRS and CDR2 YFSETQ. V lost 0 bases, J lost 1 base, and 7 bases lay in between. The CDR3 spans 15 residues.

The chain carries TRBV25-1 and TRBJ2-3; D uncertain. This CDR3 region has 10 residues. Deletions cut 5 bases from V and 8 bases from J, with 5 bases between. Per germline, CDR1 MGHDK and CDR2 SYGVNS. The CDR3 nucleotides read TGTGCCAGCAGTCACGGTACGCAGTATTTT. Its translation: CASSHGTQYF.

This clone has a handful of counts. The rearrangement links TRBV5-1 to TRBJ2-1, with 7 positions matching TRBD2. V was pared by 5 bases and J by 10 bases, with 6 bases of the junction left unmatched. The germline V gene encodes CDR1 SGHRS and CDR2 YFSETQ. CDR3 length: 12 amino acids. Here the CDR3 DNA reads TGCGCCAGCAGGGTTCTAGCGGAAGAGCAGTTCTTC. Its translation is CASRVLAEEQFF. Complete variable domain (other parts from reference TRBV5-1 and TRBJ2-1): KAGVTQTPRYLIKTRGQQVTLSCSPISGHRSVSWYQQTPGQGLQFLFEYFSETQRNKGNFPGRFSGRQFSNSRSEMNVSTLELGDSALYLCASRVLAEEQFFGPGTRLTVL.

This chain links TRBV25-1 with TRBJ1-4, with TRBD1 as a possible D gene (5 bases). This CDR3 is 16 amino acids long. Germline assignment: CDR1 MGHDK and CDR2 SYGVNS. V lost 1 base to trimming and J lost 7 bases, with 16 bases between them. CDR3 sequence: CASSESRQTVREKLFF. DNA for the CDR3: TGTGCCAGCAGTGAATCGAGACAGACCGTTCGTGAAAAACTGTTTTTT.

The chain employs TRBV5-1 and TRBJ2-1; TRBD2 matches at 9 bases. V was pared by 0 bases and J by 8 bases, with 6 bases of the junction left unmatched. The CDR3 sequence is 15 residues long. Looked up from germline, CDR1 is SGHRS and CDR2 is YFSETQ. DNA of the CDR3: TGCGCCAGCAGCTTGGGGCTAGCGGGGATCGATGAGCAGTTCTTC. This sequence encodes CASSLGLAGIDEQFF.

The chain joins TRBV7-3 to TRBJ2-1; TRBD2 agrees at 7 bases. CDR3 length equals 15 residues. Germline CDR1 reads SGHTA; CDR2 reads FQGTGA. The ends lost 1 base at V and 2 bases at J; junction bases unmatched: 2. This CDR3 is CASSLIRGAYNEQFF. For the CDR3, the DNA is TGTGCCAGCAGCTTAATTCGGGGGGCCTACAATGAGCAGTTCTTC.

This chain connects TRBV7-2 to TRBJ1-1, with 11 bases identical to TRBD1. V lost 5 bases, J lost 6 bases, and 8 bases stayed unmatched. The CDR3 has 15 residues. Germline CDR1 SGHTA, CDR2 FQGNSA. The CDR3 region has the DNA TGTGCCAGCAGCCGGGACAGGGGGAGAACTGCTGAAGCTTTCTTT. It translates to CASSRDRGRTAEAFF.

The V and J genes are TRBV5-1 and TRBJ1-1, with TRBD1 as a possible D gene (5 bases). Trimming removed 7 bases at V and 5 bases at J, with 18 bases between. From germline, CDR1 is SGHRS and CDR2 YFSETQ. This CDR3 is 14 amino acids long. The CDR3 loop reads CASSGGGVVTEAFF. Written as DNA, the CDR3 is TGCGCCAGCTCCGGCGGAGGGGTCGTGACTGAAGCTTTCTTT.

This clone was recorded only once. This chain joins TRBV28 and TRBJ1-1; D uncertain. Between the trimmed V and J ends, which lost 5 bases and 0 bases, there was a span of 4 bases. The CDR3 length is 12 residues. The germline V gene encodes CDR1 MDHEN and CDR2 SYDVKM. The DNA of the CDR3 is TGTGCCAGCAGTGAGCTGAACACTGAAGCTTTCTTT. Translating gives CASSELNTEAFF.

As regards this clone: One end of the junction varies from germline; a read error may be responsible. V and J are TRBV27 and TRBJ2-7; 11 nucleotides match TRBD2. Germline V CDR1 and CDR2: MNHEY, SMNVEV (reference sequence). The CDR3 extends over 13 amino acids. CDR3 DNA sequence: TGTGCCAGCAGCACCGGGACTAGCGGCCAGGCGCACTTC. It codes for CASSTGTSGQAHF.

Points on this clone: Other DNA sequences of this sample code for an identical CDR3. The chain couples TRBV6-1 to TRBJ2-3; the D gene is possibly TRBD2 (6 bases). V was pared by 3 bases and J by 3 bases, with 10 bases between. This CDR3 contains 14 residues. The germline V gene encodes CDR1 MNHNS and CDR2 SASEGT. For the CDR3, the DNA is TGTGCCAGCAGTGAGTTGCGGGGAACAGATACGCAGTATTTT. Amino acids: CASSELRGTDTQYF.

This clone occurred a few times. The V gene is TRBV5-1, the J gene TRBJ1-4; no definite D call. Germline V gives CDR1 SGHRS, CDR2 YFSETQ. Between the trimmed V and J ends, which lost 4 bases and 5 bases, there was a span of 15 bases. The CDR3 is 15 amino acids. CDR3 DNA sequence: TGCGCCAGCAGCCTGTCGGGGTTGGGGAATGAAAAACTGTTTTTT. Residues: CASSLSGLGNEKLFF.

This clone appeared a few times. The chain couples TRBV7-9 to TRBJ2-5; D is uncertain. This CDR3 region has 11 residues. Trimming shortened V by 5 bases and J by 5 bases, and 6 bases separated the two germline ends. Per germline, CDR1 SEHNR and CDR2 FQNEAQ (reference sequence). The CDR3 reads CASSVMETQYF. The CDR3, as DNA: TGTGCCAGCAGCGTCATGGAGACCCAGTACTTC.